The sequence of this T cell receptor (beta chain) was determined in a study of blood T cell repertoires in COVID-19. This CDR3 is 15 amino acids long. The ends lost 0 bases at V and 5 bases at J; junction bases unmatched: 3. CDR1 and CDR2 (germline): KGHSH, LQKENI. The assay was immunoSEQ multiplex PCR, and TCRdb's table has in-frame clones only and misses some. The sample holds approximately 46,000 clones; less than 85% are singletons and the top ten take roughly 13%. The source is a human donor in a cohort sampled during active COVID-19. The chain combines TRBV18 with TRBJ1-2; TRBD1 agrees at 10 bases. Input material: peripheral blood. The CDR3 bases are TGTGCCAGCTCACCACCGGGACAGGGGTTTTATGGCTACACCTTC. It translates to CASSPPGQGFYGYTF.